This T cell receptor (beta chain) was sequenced during a study of T-cell reconstitution after alpha-beta-depleted transplantation in children. The germline CDR1 and CDR2 sequences are SGHRS and YFSETQ. V was trimmed by 0 bases and J by 5 bases, leaving 8 bases between them. The length of the CDR3 is 14 residues. Unique molecular identifiers were incorporated when the TCRbeta library was constructed. In TCRdb, the PCR reads were re-called with MiXCR into one record per CDR3 protein. The sample records a few hundred thousand distinct CDR3 sequences, 24% being singletons. This clonotype showed up many times.

This rearrangement joins TRBV5-1 to TRBJ2-2; D remains unclear. This TCR came from a female patient aged 2-9 years who had a stem cell transplant for congenital amegakaryocytic thrombocytopenia, so the T cells may come from the graft donor. The input for sequencing was PBMCs, mostly from graft donor cells, taken 360 days after TCRalphabeta/CD19-depleted stem cell transplant. CDR3 protein: CASSLGLVTGELFF. CDR3 in DNA: TGCGCCAGCAGCTTGGGGTTGGTAACCGGGGAGCTGTTTTTT.